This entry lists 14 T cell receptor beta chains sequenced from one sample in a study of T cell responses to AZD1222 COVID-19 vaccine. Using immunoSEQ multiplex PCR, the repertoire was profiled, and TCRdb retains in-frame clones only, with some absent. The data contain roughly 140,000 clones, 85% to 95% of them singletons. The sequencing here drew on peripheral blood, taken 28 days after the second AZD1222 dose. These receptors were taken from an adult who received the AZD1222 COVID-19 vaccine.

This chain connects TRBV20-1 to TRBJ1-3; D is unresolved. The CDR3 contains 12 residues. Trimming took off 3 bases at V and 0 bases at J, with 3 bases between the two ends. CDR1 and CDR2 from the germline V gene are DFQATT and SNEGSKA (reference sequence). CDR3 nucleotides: TGCAGTGCTAGTTCCTCTGGAAACACCATATATTTT. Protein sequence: CSASSSGNTIYF.

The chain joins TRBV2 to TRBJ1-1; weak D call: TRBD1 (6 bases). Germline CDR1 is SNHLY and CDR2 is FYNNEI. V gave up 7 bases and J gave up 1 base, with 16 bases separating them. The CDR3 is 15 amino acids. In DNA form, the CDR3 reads TGTGCCAGCAACAGTGACCAGGGGTCGAACACTGAAGCTTTCTTT. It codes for CASNSDQGSNTEAFF.

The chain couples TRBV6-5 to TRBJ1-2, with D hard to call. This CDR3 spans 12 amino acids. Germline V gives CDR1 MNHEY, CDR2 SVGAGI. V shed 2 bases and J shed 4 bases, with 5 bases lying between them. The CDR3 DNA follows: TGTGCCAGCAGTTACGGCGGCTATGGCTACACCTTC. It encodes CASSYGGYGYTF.

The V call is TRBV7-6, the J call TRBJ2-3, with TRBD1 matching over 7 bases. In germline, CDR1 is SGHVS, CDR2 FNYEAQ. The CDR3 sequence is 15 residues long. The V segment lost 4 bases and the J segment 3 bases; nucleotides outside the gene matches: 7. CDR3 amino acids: CASSSTGLGTDTQYF. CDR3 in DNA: TGTGCCAGCAGCTCGACAGGGTTGGGGACAGATACGCAGTATTTT.

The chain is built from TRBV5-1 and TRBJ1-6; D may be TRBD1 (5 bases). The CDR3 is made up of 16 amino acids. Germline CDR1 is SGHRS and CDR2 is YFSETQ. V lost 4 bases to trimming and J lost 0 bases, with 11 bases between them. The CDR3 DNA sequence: TGCGCCAGCAGCGTTGCAGGGAACTCCTATAATTCACCCCTCCACTTT. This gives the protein CASSVAGNSYNSPLHF.

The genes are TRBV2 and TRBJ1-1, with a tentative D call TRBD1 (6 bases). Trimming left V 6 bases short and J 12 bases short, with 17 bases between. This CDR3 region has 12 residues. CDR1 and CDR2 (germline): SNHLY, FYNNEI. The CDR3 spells CASSEQGSSSFF. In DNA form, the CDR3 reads TGTGCCAGCAGCGAACAGGGTAGTAGTTCTTTCTTT.

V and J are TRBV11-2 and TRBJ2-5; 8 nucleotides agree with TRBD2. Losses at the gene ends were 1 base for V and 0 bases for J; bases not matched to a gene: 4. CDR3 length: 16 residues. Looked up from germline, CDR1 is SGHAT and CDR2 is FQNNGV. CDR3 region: CASSLASGLYQETQYF. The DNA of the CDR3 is TGTGCCAGCAGCTTAGCTAGCGGGCTGTACCAAGAGACCCAGTACTTC.

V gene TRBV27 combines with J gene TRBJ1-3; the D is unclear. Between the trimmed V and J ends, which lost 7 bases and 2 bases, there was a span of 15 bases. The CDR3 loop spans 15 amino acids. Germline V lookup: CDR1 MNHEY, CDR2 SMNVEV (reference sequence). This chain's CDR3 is CASTIRMGPGNTIYF. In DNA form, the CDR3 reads TGTGCCAGCACCATCAGGATGGGCCCTGGAAACACCATATATTTT.

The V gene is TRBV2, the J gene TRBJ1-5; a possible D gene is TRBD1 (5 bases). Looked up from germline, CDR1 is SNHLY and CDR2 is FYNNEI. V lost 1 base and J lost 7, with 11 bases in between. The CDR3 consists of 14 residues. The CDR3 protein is CASSEGGRGQPQHF. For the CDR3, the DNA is TGTGCCAGCAGTGAAGGGGGGAGAGGCCAGCCCCAGCATTTT.

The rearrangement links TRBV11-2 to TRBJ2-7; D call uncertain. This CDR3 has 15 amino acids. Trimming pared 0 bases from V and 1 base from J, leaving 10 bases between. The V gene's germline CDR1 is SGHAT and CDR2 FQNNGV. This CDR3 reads CASSLEAPLSYEQYF. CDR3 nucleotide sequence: TGTGCCAGCAGCTTAGAGGCACCCTTATCCTACGAGCAGTACTTC.

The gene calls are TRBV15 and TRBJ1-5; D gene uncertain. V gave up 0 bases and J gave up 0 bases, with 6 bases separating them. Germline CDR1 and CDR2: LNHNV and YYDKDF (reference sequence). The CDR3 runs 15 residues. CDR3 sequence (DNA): TGTGCCACCAGCAGAGAAGGAGATAGCAATCAGCCCCAGCATTTT. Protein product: CATSREGDSNQPQHF.

CDR3 nucleotide sequence: TGTGCCAGCAGGGGCATCCCGCACATTCAGTACTTC. It codes for CASRGIPHIQYF. V and J are TRBV28 and TRBJ2-4; D unclear. Germline CDR1 MDHEN, CDR2 SYDVKM. V dropped 6 bases and J dropped 8 bases, with 11 bases sitting between them. The CDR3 loop spans 12 amino acids.

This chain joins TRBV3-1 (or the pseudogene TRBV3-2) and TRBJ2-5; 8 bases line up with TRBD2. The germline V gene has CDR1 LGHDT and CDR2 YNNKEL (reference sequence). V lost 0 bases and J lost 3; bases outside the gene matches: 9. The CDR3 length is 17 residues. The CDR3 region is CASSQDAAGGIEETQYF. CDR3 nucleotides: TGTGCCAGCAGCCAAGATGCTGCGGGAGGTATTGAAGAGACCCAGTACTTC.

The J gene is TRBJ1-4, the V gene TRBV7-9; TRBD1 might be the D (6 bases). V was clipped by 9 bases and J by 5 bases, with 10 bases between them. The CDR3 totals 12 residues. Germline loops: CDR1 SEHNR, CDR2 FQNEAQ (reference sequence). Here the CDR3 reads CASVTGNEKLFF. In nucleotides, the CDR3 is TGTGCCAGTGTCACAGGGAATGAAAAACTGTTTTTT. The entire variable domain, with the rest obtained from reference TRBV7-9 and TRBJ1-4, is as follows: DTGVSQNPRHKITKRGQNVTFRCDPISEHNRLYWYRQTLGQGPEFLTYFQNEAQLEKSRLLSDRFSAERPKGSFSTLEIQRTEQGDSAMYLCASVTGNEKLFFGSGTQLSVL.